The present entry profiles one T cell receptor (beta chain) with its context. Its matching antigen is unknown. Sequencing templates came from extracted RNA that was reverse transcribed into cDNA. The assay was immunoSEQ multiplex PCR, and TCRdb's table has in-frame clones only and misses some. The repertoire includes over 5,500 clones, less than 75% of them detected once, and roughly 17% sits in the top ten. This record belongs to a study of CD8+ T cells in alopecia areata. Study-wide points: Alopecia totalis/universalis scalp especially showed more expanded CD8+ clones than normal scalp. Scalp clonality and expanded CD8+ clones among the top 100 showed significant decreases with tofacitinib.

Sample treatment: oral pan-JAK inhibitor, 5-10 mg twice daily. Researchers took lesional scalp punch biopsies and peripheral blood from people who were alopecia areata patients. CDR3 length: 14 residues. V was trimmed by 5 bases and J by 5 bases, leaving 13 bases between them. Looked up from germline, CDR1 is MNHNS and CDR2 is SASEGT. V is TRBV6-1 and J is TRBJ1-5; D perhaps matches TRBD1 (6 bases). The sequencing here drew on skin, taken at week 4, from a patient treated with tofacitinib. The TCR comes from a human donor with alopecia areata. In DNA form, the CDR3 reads TGTGCCAGCAGTCTTTTACAGGGTCATCAGCCCCAGCATTTT. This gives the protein CASSLLQGHQPQHF.